This passage covers 8 T cell receptor beta chains from one sample sequenced in a study of identical twins. TCRdb ran MiXCR on the 5' RACE reads and lists one entry per CDR3 protein. The repertoire holds about 150,000 distinct CDR3 sequences, with roughly 3.5% as singletons. Specimen: memory T cells sorted from blood. The origin of the receptors is a man aged 18 to 30 in good health.

This clonotype was detected ten times or more. The genes are TRBV10-3 and TRBJ2-7, with a weak D call TRBD2 (5 bases). Germline assignment: CDR1 ENHRY and CDR2 SYGVKD. CDR3 length: 19 residues. The V end lost 9 bases, the J end lost 3 bases, and 33 bases lay between the germline ends. The CDR3 bases are TGTGCCATTTCTGGTCGGGGATTCGGGGAGCGGACCCAGAACTACGAGCAGTACTTC. As protein: CAISGRGFGERTQNYEQYF.

This clonotype was counted ten times or more. The genes are TRBV20-1 and TRBJ2-7, with D possibly being TRBD2 (5 bases). The CDR3 is 13 amino acids. Deletions cut 4 bases from V and 2 bases from J, with 12 bases between. Germline V gives CDR1 DFQATT, CDR2 SNEGSKA (reference sequence). CDR3 residues: CSATASNTYEQYF. The CDR3 region has the DNA TGCAGTGCTACTGCTAGCAACACCTACGAGCAGTACTTC.

This clonotype was recorded at least ten times. The chain is built from TRBV7-6 and TRBJ2-1; maybe TRBD2 (8 bases). Germline CDR1 reads SGHVS; CDR2 reads FNYEAQ. The length of the CDR3 is 15 residues. Deletions cut 2 bases from V and 9 bases from J, with 17 bases between. The CDR3 DNA is TGTGCCAGCAGCTTAAAGTCGGGAGGGGGCGGTGAGCAGTTCTTC. This encodes CASSLKSGGGGEQFF. Variable domain in full (rest from reference TRBV7-6 and TRBJ2-1): GAGVSQSPRYKVTKRGQDVALRCDPISGHVSLYWYRQALGQGPEFLTYFNYEAQQDKSGLPNDRFSAERPEGSISTLTIQRTEQRDSAMYRCASSLKSGGGGEQFFGPGTRLTVL.

This clonotype has at least ten counts. CDR3 DNA sequence: TGTGCCAGCAGATTAACGGCCTATACGCAGTATTTT. It specifies CASRLTAYTQYF. V usage is TRBV7-2 and J usage is TRBJ2-3; no clear D. The germline V gene has CDR1 SGHTA and CDR2 FQGNSA. The CDR3 loop spans 12 amino acids. V was shortened by 6 bases and J by 7 bases, with 11 bases between the two germline ends.

Ten or more counts support this clonotype. CDR3 sequence: CASSSGTSSYNEQFF. The CDR3 DNA sequence: TGTGCCAGCAGCTCGGGGACTAGTTCCTACAATGAGCAGTTCTTC. The V call is TRBV7-2, the J call TRBJ2-1; 8 nucleotides match TRBD2. The CDR3 totals 15 residues. V lost 4 bases, J lost 1 base, and 3 bases stayed unmatched. Germline lookup yields CDR1 SGHTA and CDR2 FQGNSA. The entire variable domain, with the rest obtained from reference TRBV7-2 and TRBJ2-1, is as follows: GAGVSQSPSNKVTEKGKDVELRCDPISGHTALYWYRQSLGQGLEFLIYFQGNSAPDKSGLPSDRFSAERTGGSVSTLTIQRTQQEDSAVYLCASSSGTSSYNEQFFGPGTRLTVL.

This clonotype occurred a few times. The chain couples TRBV24-1 to TRBJ2-7; 12 bases align to TRBD1. Germline V gene lookup returns CDR1 KGHDR and CDR2 SFDVKD. V lost 4 bases, J lost 4 bases, and 4 bases stayed unmatched. The CDR3 spans 15 residues. In nucleotides, the CDR3 is TGTGCCACCAGTGACCCGGGACAGGGGGCATACGAGCAGTACTTC. It is translated as CATSDPGQGAYEQYF.

This clonotype was observed at least ten times. The rearrangement links TRBV6-4 to TRBJ2-1; no definite D call. V dropped 2 bases and J dropped 4 bases, with 6 bases sitting between them. This CDR3 is built from 13 residues. The germline V gene has CDR1 MRHNA and CDR2 SNTAGT. This CDR3 reads CASSDRTYNEQFF. The DNA for the CDR3 is TGTGCCAGCAGTGACAGGACGTACAATGAGCAGTTCTTC.

This clonotype was seen repeatedly, ten times or more. The chain couples TRBV12-3 or TRBV12-4 to TRBJ2-6; D remains unclear. Between the trimmed V and J ends, which lost 5 bases and 0 bases, there was a span of 2 bases. The CDR3 length is 13 residues. The CDR3 bases are TGTGCCAGCAGTAACTCTGGGGCCAACGTCCTGACTTTC. This gives the protein CASSNSGANVLTF.